This T cell receptor (beta chain) derives from a study of T-cell memory formation after mild COVID-19. Study-level information: TCR clusters mostly belonged to single donors. General study results and limits: For contracting clones, CD4+ ones sat mainly in CM and EM, CD8+ in EMRA.

As concerns this clonotype: Its antigen is still unknown.

The CDR3 is 13 residues long. The V gene's germline CDR1 is MDHEN and CDR2 SYDVKM. The V gene lost 3 bases and the J gene lost 6 bases, with 12 bases spanning the gap. TCRdb independently ran MiXCR on the 5' RACE reads; one entry per CDR3 protein. Found here are about 410,000 distinct CDR3 sequences, around 17% of them singletons; the top ten hold 20% to 25%. The sample comprised PBMCs or a T cell subset sorted from them (not recorded which). The TCR was taken from a man aged 18 to 30 who had mild COVID-19 (a few samples of this study predate the infection). Cell type and time point are not known. This chain uses TRBV28 with TRBJ2-7; D might be TRBD2 (7 bases). In DNA, the CDR3 is TGTGCCAGCAGTTTGGGGGGGGGCGGCGAGCAGTACGTC. It codes for CASSLGGGGEQYV.